Listed here are 9 T cell receptor beta chains from one sample, sequenced in a study of T cell changes during pregnancy in multiple sclerosis. This table comes from immunoSEQ multiplex PCR, and its TCRdb copy is limited to in-frame clones, with some not included. The sample has about 28,000 clones, around 92% seen once. The sample in question was peripheral blood, obtained in the first trimester of pregnancy. Receptors were obtained from a female donor in good health, enrolled as a control in a pregnancy study.

As DNA, the CDR3 is TGTGCCAGCATTCTCCAACCAGGACAGATCTATGGCTACACCTTC. Translated, it gives CASILQPGQIYGYTF. The chain recombines TRBV6-1 with TRBJ1-2; weak D call: TRBD1 (6 bases). The CDR3 length is 15 residues. Germline CDR1 reads MNHNS; CDR2 reads SASEGT. The ends were cut back, 7 bases at V and 4 bases at J, with 19 bases in the middle.

The chain carries TRBV4-3 and TRBJ1-2; D gene uncertain. The germline CDR1 and CDR2 sequences are LGHNA and YSLEER. Trimming pared 2 bases from V and 0 bases from J, leaving 10 bases between. The CDR3 length is 15 residues. The CDR3 loop is CASSQTHGANYGYTF. In DNA, the CDR3 is TGCGCCAGCAGCCAAACACACGGAGCTAACTATGGCTACACCTTC.

This clone was detected once. The chain has TRBV5-6 and TRBJ1-1, with a possible D match to TRBD1 (6 bases). The CDR3 has 15 residues. Per the germline V gene, CDR1 is SGHDT and CDR2 is YYEEEE. The V end was cut by 3 bases, the J end by 1 base, with 13 bases between. DNA of the CDR3: TGTGCCAGCAGCTGGGCGGCAGGGGCGAACACTGAAGCTTTCTTT. This encodes CASSWAAGANTEAFF.

This chain joins TRBV6-4 and TRBJ2-7; TRBD1 matches at 7 bases. The germline V gene has CDR1 MRHNA and CDR2 SNTAGT. CDR3 length: 14 residues. V shed 4 bases and J 0 bases; nucleotides not matched to a gene: 3. CDR3 in amino acids: CASSVAGGSYEQYF. The CDR3 bases are TGTGCCAGCAGTGTGGCAGGGGGCTCCTACGAGCAGTACTTC.

The rearrangement uses TRBV7-9 and TRBJ2-3; the match to TRBD1 covers 11 bases. V lost 3 bases, J lost 4 bases, and 3 bases stayed unmatched. CDR1 is SEHNR and CDR2 is FQNEAQ in the germline V gene (reference sequence). The CDR3 has 15 residues. In DNA, the CDR3 is TGTGCCAGCAGCTTGGACAGGGGGCGGTCAGATACGCAGTATTTT. Protein sequence: CASSLDRGRSDTQYF.

This clone appeared a single time. This chain uses TRBV6-5 with TRBJ2-3; 9 positions agree with TRBD2. The CDR3 loop spans 15 amino acids. Germline-derived CDR1 and CDR2 are MNHEY and SVGAGI. Trimming at V came to 2 bases and at J to 4 bases, leaving 4 bases not matched to a gene. The DNA of the CDR3 is TGTGCCAGCAGTTACAAGCGGGGGGATCCAGATACGCAGTATTTT. It codes for CASSYKRGDPDTQYF.

This sequence joins TRBV5-1 and TRBJ2-7; 7 positions match TRBD1. The CDR3 contains 14 residues. The germline gives CDR1 SGHRS, CDR2 YFSETQ. Germline trimming cut 7 bases from V and 0 bases from J; bases unmatched to any gene: 7. The CDR3 nucleotides read TGCGCCAGCTCGACAGGGTCCCTCTCCTACGAGCAGTACTTC. Translation gives CASSTGSLSYEQYF. Full variable domain (remainder filled in from reference TRBV5-1 and TRBJ2-7): KAGVTQTPRYLIKTRGQQVTLSCSPISGHRSVSWYQQTPGQGLQFLFEYFSETQRNKGNFPGRFSGRQFSNSRSEMNVSTLELGDSALYLCASSTGSLSYEQYFGPGTRLTVT.

J is TRBJ1-4 and V is TRBV11-2; TRBD1 agrees at 8 bases. The germline V gene has CDR1 SGHAT and CDR2 FQNNGV. The CDR3 consists of 15 residues. V dropped 5 bases and J dropped 8; count of bases not matched to a gene: 10. CDR3 sequence reads: CASSPGTGVNEKLFF. The CDR3 DNA follows: TGTGCCAGCAGCCCCGGGACAGGAGTTAACGAAAAACTGTTTTTT.

V is TRBV10-1 and J is TRBJ2-2, with D unresolved. Germline values: CDR1 WNHNN, CDR2 SYGVQD (reference sequence). This CDR3 has 13 residues. The V end lost 3 bases, the J end lost 6 bases, and 8 bases lay between the germline ends. The DNA for the CDR3 is TGCGCCAGCAGTGACAAGAGGTCCGGGGAGCTGTTTTTT. Translating gives CASSDKRSGELFF.